This is a list of T cell receptor beta chains from one sample in a study of T cells of healthy individuals. TCRdb passed the 5' RACE reads through MiXCR, listing each CDR3 protein once. The data show about 53,000 distinct CDR3 sequences, roughly 15% seen once. All receptors derive from a human donor in good health. The CDR3 runs from the conserved cysteine through the conserved F or W. The order of the fields is V gene, D gene, J gene, clone size, CDR3 DNA, CDR3 protein. D genes are given only for firm matches. Size is omitted from some rows. Given values are once, few, many or a class for expanded clones.

TRBV5-5	TRBD1	TRBJ2-3	.	TGTGCCAGCAGCGGGGACAGGGCGAAAGATACGCAGTATTTT	CASSGDRAKDTQYF
TRBV5-8	.	TRBJ2-1	many	TGTGCCAGCAGCCCGGAACCCGCCAATGAGCAGTTCTTC	CASSPEPANEQFF
TRBV10-3	TRBD1	TRBJ1-1	few	TGTGCCTCCAGGGGTGAAGGCAGGGGGCGGCCTGAAGCTTTCTTT	CASRGEGRGRPEAFF
TRBV5-8	TRBD2	TRBJ2-3	.	TGTGCCAGCAGCTTCGAGATCCGGGGACTAGCGGACACAGATACGCAGTATTTT	CASSFEIRGLADTDTQYF
TRBV4-3	.	TRBJ2-5	many	TGCGCCAGCAGCCAAGATAGAGGGCTGGAAGAGACCCAGTACTTC	CASSQDRGLEETQYF
TRBV9	.	TRBJ2-7	.	TGTGCCAGCAGCGTAAACAGGGACTCCCACGAGCAGTACTTC	CASSVNRDSHEQYF
TRBV3-1	.	TRBJ1-2	many	TGTGCCAGCAGGGCAGGGCAGGGGCTCTATGGCTACACCTTC	CASRAGQGLYGYTF
TRBV20-1	.	TRBJ2-3	.	TGCAGTGCTACCCCCGGGACATACGACACAGATACGCAGTATTTT	CSATPGTYDTDTQYF
TRBV7-2	.	TRBJ2-1	many	TGTGCCAGCAGCTCATCAGCTAGCTCCTACAATGAGCAGTTCTTC	CASSSSASSYNEQFF
TRBV7-7	TRBD2	TRBJ2-1	many	TGTGCCAGCAGCGTTCTGGGGGCTAGCGGGAGAGGGGCCGGAGGGGGTGAGCAGTTCTTC	CASSVLGASGRGAGGGEQFF
TRBV18	.	TRBJ2-3	few	TGTGCCAGCTCACCAATGAGGGAGGTTGCGCAGTATTTT	CASSPMREVAQYF
TRBV5-1	TRBD2	TRBJ2-5	few	TGCGCCAGCACCCCGGGACTAGCGGAAGAGACCCAGTACTTC	CASTPGLAEETQYF
TRBV7-2	.	TRBJ2-3	many	TGTGCCAGCAGCTTAGGACTAGAACAAGATACGCAGTATTTT	CASSLGLEQDTQYF
TRBV14	.	TRBJ2-3	many	TGTGCCAGCAGCCACCAGACTGCTAGCACAGATACGCAGTATTTT	CASSHQTASTDTQYF
TRBV10-3	.	TRBJ1-6	many	TGTGCCATCAGTGACCCAGGGAGCAATTCACCCCTCCACTTT	CAISDPGSNSPLHF
TRBV20-1	TRBD1	TRBJ2-7	many	TGCAGTGCTAGAGGGGGACAGGGGCCAGTCTACGAGCAGTACTTC	CSARGGQGPVYEQYF
TRBV20-1	.	TRBJ2-5	many	TGCAGTGCTAGTCGCCGGGAGGAGACCCAGTACTTC	CSASRREETQYF
TRBV27	.	TRBJ1-5	few	TGTGCCAGCAGACCCCTAGGGGGGACACCTAATCAGCCCCAGCATTTT	CASRPLGGTPNQPQHF
TRBV3-1	.	TRBJ1-6	few	TGTGCCAGCAGCCAGCAGTCGGGAGCACCCCTCCACTTT	CASSQQSGAPLHF
TRBV29-1	.	TRBJ2-5	many	TGCAGCGTTGAATACGGGACCCAGGGGGAGACCCAGTACTTC	CSVEYGTQGETQYF
TRBV29-1	TRBD1	TRBJ1-2	many	TGCAGCGTGGACAGGGGCTATGGCTACACCTTC	CSVDRGYGYTF
TRBV7-9	TRBD2	TRBJ2-3	few	TGTGCCAGCAGCTCCATGTTAGCGGGGGGCACAGATACGCAGTATTTT	CASSSMLAGGTDTQYF
TRBV20-1	.	TRBJ1-5	few	TGCAGTGCTAGAAACGGGGACTTCGATCAGCCCCAGCATTTT	CSARNGDFDQPQHF
TRBV5-6	.	TRBJ2-7	.	TGTGCCAGCAGCCTTGGGGCGGGGACCTACGAGCAGTACTTC	CASSLGAGTYEQYF
TRBV5-4	.	TRBJ2-5	.	TGTGCCAGCAGCTTGGATGGGGGGGAGACCCAGTACTTC	CASSLDGGETQYF
TRBV6-6	.	TRBJ1-2	many	TGTGCCAGCACCCCCAGGGCGGCTAACTATGGCTACACCTTC	CASTPRAANYGYTF
TRBV21-1	.	TRBJ2-1	.	TGTGCCAGCAGCAAAGATGTCAGGGGTGCCTACAATGAGCAGTTCTTC	CASSKDVRGAYNEQFF
TRBV5-6	.	TRBJ1-2	.	TGTGCCAGCAGGTTGACAGCATATGGCTACACCTTC	CASRLTAYGYTF
TRBV20-1	TRBD2	TRBJ2-2	.	TGCAGTGCCAGAACTAGCGGGAGTGGGGGCACCGGGGAGCTGTTTTTT	CSARTSGSGGTGELFF
TRBV5-1	TRBD2	TRBJ2-1	few	TGCGCCAGCAGCTTAAGCGGGATCGAGCAGTTCTTC	CASSLSGIEQFF
TRBV11-2	.	TRBJ2-1	.	TGTGCCAGCAGCCTTTTCGGAGGAGGGGGGGCTAGGGGTGAGCAGTTCTTC	CASSLFGGGGARGEQFF
TRBV7-8	.	TRBJ2-5	few	TGTGCCAGCAGCTTAGTATCGGGGAGACAAGAGACCCAGTACTTC	CASSLVSGRQETQYF
TRBV3-1	.	TRBJ1-6	many	TGTGCCAGCAGCCAAGGATCGGACAGTAATTCACCCCTCCACTTT	CASSQGSDSNSPLHF
TRBV5-3	.	TRBJ1-5	few	TGTGCCAGAAGCCCCACCGTGGCACCGCGCGATCAGCCCCAGCATTTT	CARSPTVAPRDQPQHF
TRBV7-9	TRBD2	TRBJ2-1	once	TGTGCCAGCAGCTCTTCGAGGACTAGCGGGGGGGAGGATGAGCAGTTCTTC	CASSSSRTSGGEDEQFF
TRBV20-1	TRBD2	TRBJ2-3	many	TGCAGTGCACCCGTTAGCGGGGGGGCAATAGATACGCAGTATTTT	CSAPVSGGAIDTQYF
TRBV18	TRBD2	TRBJ2-5	many	TGTGCCAGCTCAATGACTAGCGGGGGACAAGAGACCCAGTACTTC	CASSMTSGGQETQYF
TRBV3-1	.	TRBJ1-1	many	TGTGCCAGCAGCCAAGGCTCCGGTAGACAGTTGAACACTGAAGCTTTCTTT	CASSQGSGRQLNTEAFF
TRBV29-1	.	TRBJ1-1	many	TGCACCGACCCCGCCCTGAACACTGAAGCTTTCTTT	CTDPALNTEAFF
TRBV2	.	TRBJ1-2	few	TGTGCCAGCAGTGAAGTAGTTATGGGAAGCGGCTACACCTTC	CASSEVVMGSGYTF
TRBV5-1	TRBD1	TRBJ2-5	few	TGCGCCAGCAGCTCTGGACAGGGGGCCACAATTTTGAAGGAGACCCAGTACTTC	CASSSGQGATILKETQYF
TRBV18	.	TRBJ2-7	.	TGTGCCAGCTCACCAGGTCCACCCTACGAGCAGTACTTC	CASSPGPPYEQYF
TRBV11-2	.	TRBJ1-1	many	TGTGCCAGCAGCTTAGTAGGGGGTAACACTGAAGCTTTCTTT	CASSLVGGNTEAFF
TRBV5-6	.	TRBJ2-6	many	TGTGCCAGCAGCCCGGGACTGACCCCCTCTGGGGCCAACGTCCTGACTTTC	CASSPGLTPSGANVLTF
TRBV20-1	.	TRBJ2-7	many	TGCAGTGCTAGAGATCGGCCACCCCAGCGGAGCTCCTACGAGCAGTACTTC	CSARDRPPQRSSYEQYF
TRBV10-3	.	TRBJ2-1	many	TGTGCCATCAGTACCGGGACTCCTAGTTTCGATGAGCAGTTCTTC	CAISTGTPSFDEQFF
TRBV5-1	.	TRBJ2-1	.	TGCGCCAGCAGCTTGTCCGGCTACAATGAGCAGTTCTTC	CASSLSGYNEQFF